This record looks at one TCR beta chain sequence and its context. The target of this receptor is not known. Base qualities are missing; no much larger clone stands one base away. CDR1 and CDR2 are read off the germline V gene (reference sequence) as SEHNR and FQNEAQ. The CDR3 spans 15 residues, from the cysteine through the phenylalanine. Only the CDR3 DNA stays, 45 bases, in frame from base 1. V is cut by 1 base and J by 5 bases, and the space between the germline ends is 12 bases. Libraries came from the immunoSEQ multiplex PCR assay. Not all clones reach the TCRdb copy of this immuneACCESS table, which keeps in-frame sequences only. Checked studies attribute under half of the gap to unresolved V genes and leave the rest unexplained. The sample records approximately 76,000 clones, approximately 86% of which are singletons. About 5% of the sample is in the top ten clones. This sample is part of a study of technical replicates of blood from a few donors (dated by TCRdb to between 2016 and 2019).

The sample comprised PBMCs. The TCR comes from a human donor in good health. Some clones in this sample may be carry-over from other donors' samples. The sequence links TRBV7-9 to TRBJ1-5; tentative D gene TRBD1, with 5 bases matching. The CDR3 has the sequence CASSLGDSRHQPQHF. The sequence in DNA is TGTGCCAGCAGCTTAGGGGACTCCAGGCATCAGCCCCAGCATTTT.